These 22 T cell receptor gamma chains share one sample of origin, sequenced in a study of human gamma delta and Vdelta1 T cells. TCRdb re-called clones from the PCR reads via CATT. The table has 200 to 300 gamma-chain clones, about a tenth seen once; the top ten hold around 30%. Sample: Vdelta1 gamma-delta T cells from blood. These TCRs come from a human donor in good health.

As for this clone: A much larger clone lies one base from this, so it may be a read error. Other DNA sequences within the sample encode an identical CDR3. The chain combines TRGV3 with TRGJP1. From germline, CDR1 is VTNTFY and CDR2 YDVSTARD (reference sequence). The CDR3 covers 19 residues. The CDR3 DNA reads TGTGCAACCTGGGACAGGCGGTCGGAAGAGGGTGGGATCGGTTGGTTCAAGATATTT. Amino acids: CATWDRRSEEGGIGWFKIF.

This clone is large. The chain links TRGV4 to TRGJ1 or TRGJ2. This CDR3 contains 14 residues. Germline V lookup: CDR1 EGSTGY, CDR2 YDSYTSSV. V was pared by 2 bases and J by 0 bases, with 4 bases of the junction left unmatched. CDR3 loop: CATWDVTNYYKKLF. In DNA form, the CDR3 reads TGTGCCACCTGGGATGTGACGAATTATTATAAGAAACTCTTT.

V is TRGV3 and J is TRGJ1 or TRGJ2. Germline lookup yields CDR1 VTNTFY and CDR2 YDVSTARD (reference sequence). The CDR3 length is 15 residues. Trimming cost V 1 base and J 3 bases; bases outside gene matches: 9. The CDR3 region has the DNA TGTGCCACCTGGGACAGTTCCTGGTCTTATTATAAGAAACTCTTT. Protein sequence: CATWDSSWSYYKKLF.

This chain connects TRGV10 to TRGJP1. TRGV10 is reported as an ORF; its role is uncertain. J lost 2 bases, V lost 8 bases, and 18 bases had no gene match. This CDR3 has 18 residues. The CDR3 region is CAAWDKGEVSTTGWFKIF. Here the CDR3 DNA reads TGTGCTGCGTGGGATAAAGGGGAGGTATCCACCACTGGTTGGTTCAAGATATTT.

The sample holds a few counts of this clone. The V and J genes are TRGV8 and TRGJ1 or TRGJ2. Germline-derived CDR1 and CDR2 are VENAVY and YDSYNSRV. V trimming: 0 bases; J trimming: 10 bases; junction bases outside the gene matches: 9. CDR3 length: 13 residues. The CDR3 DNA is TGTGCCACCTGGGATAGGCGCGGGAGAAAGAAACTCTTT. Protein product: CATWDRRGRKKLF.

This clone is deemed large. The rearrangement joins TRGV8 to TRGJ1 or TRGJ2. This CDR3 has 14 residues. The germline gives CDR1 VENAVY, CDR2 YDSYNSRV. Unmatched junction bases numbered 7, after V lost 1 base and J lost 4 bases. The CDR3 coding sequence is TGTGCCACCTGGGATAGACGAGGCTATTATAAGAAACTCTTT. Translated, it gives CATWDRRGYYKKLF.

This clone has more than one count but fewer than ten. The chain recombines TRGV4 with TRGJ1 or TRGJ2. V lost 0 bases to trimming and J lost 11 bases; unmatched junction nucleotides: 4. This CDR3 region has 11 residues. Per germline, CDR1 EGSTGY and CDR2 YDSYTSSV. The CDR3 region has the DNA TGTGCCACCTGGGATGGGCACCAGAAACTCTTT. Translating it yields CATWDGHQKLF.

The chain recombines TRGV4 with TRGJ1 or TRGJ2. V was pared by 4 bases and J by 7 bases, with 4 bases of the junction left unmatched. Germline CDR1 reads EGSTGY; CDR2 reads YDSYTSSV. CDR3 size: 11 residues. The CDR3 loop reads CATWEQYKKLF. CDR3 bases: TGTGCCACCTGGGAGCAGTATAAGAAACTCTTT.

The rearrangement joins TRGV2 to TRGJP2. CDR3 length equals 13 residues. The trim removed 2 bases at V and 8 bases at J, leaving 5 bases unmatched. Germline V gene lookup returns CDR1 EGSNGY and CDR2 YDSYNSKV. The chain's CDR3 is CATWDVLDWIKTF. For the CDR3, the DNA is TGTGCCACCTGGGACGTTCTGGATTGGATCAAGACGTTT.

Judged by abundance, this clone is large. The rearrangement uses TRGV10 and TRGJ1 or TRGJ2. TRGV10 is noted as an ORF with a role that remains uncertain. V was clipped by 8 bases and J by 2 bases; unmatched bases: 4. The CDR3 contains 12 residues. This chain's CDR3 is CAAWDYYYKKLF. The CDR3 nucleotides are TGTGCTGCGTGGGATTATTATTATAAGAAACTCTTT.

The chain uses TRGV4 and TRGJ1 or TRGJ2. In germline, CDR1 is EGSTGY, CDR2 YDSYTSSV. The junction had 5 bases not matched to a gene; V was cut back by 0 bases and J by 3 bases. CDR3 size: 14 residues. CDR3 DNA: TGTGCCACCTGGGATGGGCCGGGTTATTATAAGAAACTCTTT. Encoded protein: CATWDGPGYYKKLF.

This clone has only a few counts. The genes are TRGV3 and TRGJ1 or TRGJ2. There are 12 residues in the CDR3. V gave up 5 bases and J gave up 3 bases; unmatched junction bases: 4. Germline V gene sequence: CDR1 VTNTFY, CDR2 YDVSTARD (reference sequence). The CDR3 spells CATWVFYYKKLF. The CDR3 DNA follows: TGTGCCACCTGGGTTTTTTATTATAAGAAACTCTTT.

The chain uses TRGV4 and TRGJ1 or TRGJ2. V shed 3 bases, J shed 4 bases, and the junction held 9 bases outside the gene matches. The CDR3 contains 14 residues. Looked up from germline, CDR1 is EGSTGY and CDR2 is YDSYTSSV. CDR3 bases: TGTGCCACCTGGGATTTGGGCATATATTATAAGAAACTCTTT. Translated: CATWDLGIYYKKLF.

This clone is labeled as large (0.1 to 1%). One junction end does not reproduce the germline sequence, and a read error may be involved. This chain connects TRGV9 to TRGJ1 or TRGJ2. The CDR3 loop spans 9 amino acids. Germline-derived CDR1 and CDR2 are GITISATS and ISYDGTV (reference sequence). The chain's CDR3 is CALWGGGVF. DNA for the CDR3: TGTGCCTTGTGGGGGGGTGGTGTCTTT.

The J gene is TRGJ1 or TRGJ2, the V gene TRGV4. CDR1 EGSTGY and CDR2 YDSYTSSV come from the germline V gene. The CDR3 spans 16 residues. V trimming: 4 bases; J trimming: 4 bases; junction bases outside the gene matches: 16. The CDR3 DNA reads as TGTGCCACCTGGGAGGGACGTAAAGCAACATATTATAAGAAACTCTTT. It encodes CATWEGRKATYYKKLF.

This clone was counted between two and nine times. The J gene is TRGJP2, the V gene TRGV3. The CDR3 is 15 residues long. Germline V CDR1 and CDR2: VTNTFY, YDVSTARD (reference sequence). Trimming removed 0 bases from V and 5 bases from J; junction bases left unmatched: 6. CDR3 residues: CATWDRRGSDWIKTF. The CDR3 nucleotides are TGTGCCACCTGGGACAGGCGCGGGAGTGATTGGATCAAGACGTTT.

The sample holds a few counts of this clone. A read error may be the cause here, since a much bigger clone is one base away. This sequence joins TRGV2 and TRGJP1. CDR3 size: 17 residues. Germline loops: CDR1 EGSNGY, CDR2 YDSYNSKV. CDR3 DNA sequence: TGTGCCTCCTGGGACGGGGCTAAGGGTACCACTGGTTGGTTCAAGATATTT. It codes for CASWDGAKGTTGWFKIF.

The chain joins TRGV9 to TRGJ1 or TRGJ2. V trimming: 4 bases; J trimming: 0 bases; junction bases outside the gene matches: 3. Germline V lookup: CDR1 GITISATS, CDR2 ISYDGTV (reference sequence). This CDR3 region has 13 residues. This CDR3 is CALWDSNYYKKLF. The CDR3 DNA reads as TGTGCCTTGTGGGATTCGAATTATTATAAGAAACTCTTT.

A few counts support this clone. The protein that TCRdb holds for this DNA derives from a much larger clone and differs from the translated DNA at residue 10, which likely indicates a read error; the protein shown here is translated from the DNA. The chain recombines TRGV4 with TRGJP2. The CDR3 loop spans 15 amino acids. Germline V gene data show CDR1 as EGSTGY and CDR2 as YDSYTSSV. The CDR3 protein is CATWDGPGSHWIKTF. The CDR3 DNA follows: TGTGCCACCTGGGATGGGCCGGGTAGTCATTGGATCAAGACGTTT.

This clone has just one count. The V call is TRGV2, the J call TRGJP1. Germline assignment: CDR1 EGSNGY and CDR2 YDSYNSKV. The V segment lost 9 bases and the J segment 5 bases; nucleotides outside the gene matches: 0. This CDR3 contains 10 residues. In DNA, the CDR3 is TGTGCCACCACTGGTTGGTTCAAGATATTT. Translation: CATTGWFKIF.

As to this clone: Possible read error: a much larger clone is one base away. Distinct nucleotide sequences in the sample also encode this CDR3. This chain joins TRGV8 and TRGJP1. In germline, CDR1 is VENAVY, CDR2 YDSYNSRV. This CDR3 region has 19 residues. DNA of the CDR3: TGTGCAACCTGGGATAGACGGAGGCTTGCGTATACCACTGGTTGGTTCAAGATATTT. Translation gives CATWDRRRLAYTTGWFKIF.

Within the sample, this clone is large. V is TRGV10 and J is TRGJP1. TRGV10 is an open reading frame whose function is uncertain. V lost 8 bases, J lost 2 bases, and 6 bases stayed unmatched. The CDR3 totals 14 residues. In nucleotides, the CDR3 is TGTGCTGCGTGGGACCAAACCACTGGTTGGTTCAAGATATTT. Translated, it gives CAAWDQTTGWFKIF.